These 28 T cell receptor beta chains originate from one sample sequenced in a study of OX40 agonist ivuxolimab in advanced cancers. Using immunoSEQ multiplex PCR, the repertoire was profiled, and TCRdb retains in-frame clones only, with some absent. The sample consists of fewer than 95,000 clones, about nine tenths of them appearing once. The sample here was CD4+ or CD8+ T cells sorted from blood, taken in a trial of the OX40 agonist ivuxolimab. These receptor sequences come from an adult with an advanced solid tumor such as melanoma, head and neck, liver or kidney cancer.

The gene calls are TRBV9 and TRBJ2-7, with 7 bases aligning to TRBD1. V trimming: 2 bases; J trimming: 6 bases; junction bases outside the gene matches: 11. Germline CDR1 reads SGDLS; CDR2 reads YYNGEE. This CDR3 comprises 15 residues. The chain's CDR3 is CASSVSGQPPGEQYF. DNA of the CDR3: TGTGCCAGCAGCGTGTCGGGACAGCCACCGGGCGAGCAGTACTTC.

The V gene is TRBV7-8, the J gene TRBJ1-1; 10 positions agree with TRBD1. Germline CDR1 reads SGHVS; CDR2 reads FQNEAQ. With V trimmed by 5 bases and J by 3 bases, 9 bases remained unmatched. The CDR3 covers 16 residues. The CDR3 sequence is CASSLDRGRFDTEAFF. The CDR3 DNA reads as TGTGCCAGCAGCCTCGACAGGGGGCGTTTCGACACTGAAGCTTTCTTT.

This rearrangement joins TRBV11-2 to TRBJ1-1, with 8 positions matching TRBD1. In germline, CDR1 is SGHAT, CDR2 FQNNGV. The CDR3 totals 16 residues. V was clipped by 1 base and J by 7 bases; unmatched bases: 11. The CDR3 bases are TGTGCCAGCAGCTTAGGGCAGGGGGCACTTAAGGGTGAAGCTTTCTTT. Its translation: CASSLGQGALKGEAFF.

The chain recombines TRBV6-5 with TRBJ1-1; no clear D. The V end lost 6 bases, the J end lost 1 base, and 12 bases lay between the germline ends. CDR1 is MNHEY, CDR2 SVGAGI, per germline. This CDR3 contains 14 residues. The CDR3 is CASRAPSANTEAFF. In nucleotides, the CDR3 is TGTGCCAGCAGAGCTCCTTCTGCGAACACTGAAGCTTTCTTT.

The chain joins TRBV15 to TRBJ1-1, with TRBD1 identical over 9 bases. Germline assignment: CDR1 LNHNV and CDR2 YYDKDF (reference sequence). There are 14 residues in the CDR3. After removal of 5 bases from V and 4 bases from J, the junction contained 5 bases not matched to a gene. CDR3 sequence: CATSWTGEGTEAFF. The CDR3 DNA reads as TGTGCCACCAGCTGGACAGGGGAGGGCACTGAAGCTTTCTTT.

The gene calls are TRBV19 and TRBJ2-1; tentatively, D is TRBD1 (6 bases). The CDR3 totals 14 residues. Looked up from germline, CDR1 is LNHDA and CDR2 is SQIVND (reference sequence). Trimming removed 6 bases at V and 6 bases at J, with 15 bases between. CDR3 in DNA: TGTGCCAGTAGAGGCAGGGGTATGATCAATGAGCAGTTCTTC. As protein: CASRGRGMINEQFF.

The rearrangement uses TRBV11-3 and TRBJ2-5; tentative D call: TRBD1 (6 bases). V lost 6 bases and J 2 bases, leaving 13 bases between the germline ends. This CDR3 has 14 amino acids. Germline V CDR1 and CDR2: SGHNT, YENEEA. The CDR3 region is CASSSGTSQETQYF. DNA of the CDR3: TGTGCCAGCAGTTCCGGGACATCGCAAGAGACCCAGTACTTC.

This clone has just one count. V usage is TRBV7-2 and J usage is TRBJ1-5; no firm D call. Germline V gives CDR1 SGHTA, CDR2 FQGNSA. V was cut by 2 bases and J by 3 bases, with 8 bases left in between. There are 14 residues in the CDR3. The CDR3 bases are TGTGCCAGCAGCTTAAGACTCTCCAATCAGCCCCAGCATTTT. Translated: CASSLRLSNQPQHF.

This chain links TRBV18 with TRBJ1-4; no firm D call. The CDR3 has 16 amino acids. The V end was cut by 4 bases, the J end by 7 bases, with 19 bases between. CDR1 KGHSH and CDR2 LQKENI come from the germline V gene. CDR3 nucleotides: TGTGCCAGCTCACTAACCGGGTCTCCGGGAGGTGAAAAACTGTTTTTT. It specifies CASSLTGSPGGEKLFF.

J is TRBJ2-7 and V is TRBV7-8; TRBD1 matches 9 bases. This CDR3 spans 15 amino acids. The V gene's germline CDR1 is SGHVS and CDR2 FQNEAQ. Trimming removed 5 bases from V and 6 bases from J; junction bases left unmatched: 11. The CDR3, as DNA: TGTGCCAGCAGCCGGACAGGGGAGTTTCTAAGCGAGCAGTACTTC. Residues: CASSRTGEFLSEQYF.

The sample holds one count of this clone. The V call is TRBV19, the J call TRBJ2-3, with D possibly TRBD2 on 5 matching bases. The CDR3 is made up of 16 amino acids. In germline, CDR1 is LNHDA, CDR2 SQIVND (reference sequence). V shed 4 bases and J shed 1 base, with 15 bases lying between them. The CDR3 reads CASSKGGGVGTDTQYF. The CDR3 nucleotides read TGTGCCAGTAGTAAAGGAGGAGGAGTGGGCACAGATACGCAGTATTTT.

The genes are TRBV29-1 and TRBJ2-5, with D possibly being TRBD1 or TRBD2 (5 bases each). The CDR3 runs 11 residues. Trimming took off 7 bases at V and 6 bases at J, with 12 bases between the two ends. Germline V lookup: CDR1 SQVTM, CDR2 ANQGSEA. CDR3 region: CSALGPQTQYF. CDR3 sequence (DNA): TGCAGCGCTCTGGGACCTCAGACCCAGTACTTC.

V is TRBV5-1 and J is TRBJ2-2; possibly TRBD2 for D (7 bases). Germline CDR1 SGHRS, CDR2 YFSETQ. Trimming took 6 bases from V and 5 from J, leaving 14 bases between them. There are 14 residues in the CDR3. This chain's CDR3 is CASTPGGLTGELFF. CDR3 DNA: TGCGCCAGCACCCCGGGGGGCTTGACCGGGGAGCTGTTTTTT. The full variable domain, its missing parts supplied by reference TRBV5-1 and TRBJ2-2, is KAGVTQTPRYLIKTRGQQVTLSCSPISGHRSVSWYQQTPGQGLQFLFEYFSETQRNKGNFPGRFSGRQFSNSRSEMNVSTLELGDSALYLCASTPGGLTGELFFGEGSRLTVL.

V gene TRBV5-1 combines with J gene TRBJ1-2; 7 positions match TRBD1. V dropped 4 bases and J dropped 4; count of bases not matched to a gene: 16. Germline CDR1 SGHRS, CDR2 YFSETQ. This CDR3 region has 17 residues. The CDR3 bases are TGCGCCAGCAGCGAGACCCTCGATAGGAGGGGGCTCTATGGCTACACCTTC. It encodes CASSETLDRRGLYGYTF.

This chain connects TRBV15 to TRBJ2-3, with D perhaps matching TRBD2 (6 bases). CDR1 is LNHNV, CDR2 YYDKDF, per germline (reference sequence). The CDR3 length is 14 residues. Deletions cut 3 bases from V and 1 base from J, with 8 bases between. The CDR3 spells CATSRGLGTDTQYF. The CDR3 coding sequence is TGTGCCACCAGCAGGGGACTTGGCACAGATACGCAGTATTTT.

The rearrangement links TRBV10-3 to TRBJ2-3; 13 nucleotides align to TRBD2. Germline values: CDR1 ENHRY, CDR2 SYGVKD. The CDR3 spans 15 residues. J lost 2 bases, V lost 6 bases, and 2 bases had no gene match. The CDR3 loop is CAIRTSGGLTDTQYF. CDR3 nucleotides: TGTGCCATCAGGACTAGCGGGGGGCTCACAGATACGCAGTATTTT.

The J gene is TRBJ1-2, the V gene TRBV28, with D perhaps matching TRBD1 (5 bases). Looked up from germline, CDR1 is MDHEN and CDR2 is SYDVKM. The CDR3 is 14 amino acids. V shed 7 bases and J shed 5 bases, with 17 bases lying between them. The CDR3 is CASNQGWGGYGYTF. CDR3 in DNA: TGTGCCAGCAATCAAGGTTGGGGGGGGTATGGCTACACCTTC.

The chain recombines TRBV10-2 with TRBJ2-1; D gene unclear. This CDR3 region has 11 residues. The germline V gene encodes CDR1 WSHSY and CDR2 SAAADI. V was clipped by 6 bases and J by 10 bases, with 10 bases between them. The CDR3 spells CASSKLGEQFF. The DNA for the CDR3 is TGCGCCAGCAGCAAATTGGGAGAGCAGTTCTTC.

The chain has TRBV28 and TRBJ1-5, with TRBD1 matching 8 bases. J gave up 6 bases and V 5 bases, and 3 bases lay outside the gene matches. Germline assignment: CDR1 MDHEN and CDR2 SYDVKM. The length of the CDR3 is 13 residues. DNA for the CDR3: TGTGCCAGCAGTGCAGGGGGCCGTCAGCCCCAGCATTTT. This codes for CASSAGGRQPQHF.

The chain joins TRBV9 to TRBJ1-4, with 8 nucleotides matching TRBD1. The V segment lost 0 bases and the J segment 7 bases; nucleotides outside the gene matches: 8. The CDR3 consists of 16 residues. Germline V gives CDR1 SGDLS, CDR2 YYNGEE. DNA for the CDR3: TGTGCCAGCAGCGTAGAAGGACAGGGTGTTCTTGAAAAACTGTTTTTT. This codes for CASSVEGQGVLEKLFF.

The CDR3: CAISEYGTATEAFF. In nucleotides, the CDR3 is TGTGCCATCAGTGAGTATGGGACAGCCACTGAAGCTTTCTTT. V is TRBV10-3 and J is TRBJ1-1, with 7 nucleotides matching TRBD1. The J segment lost 4 bases and the V segment lost 1 base, leaving 3 bases of the junction unmatched. The CDR3 loop spans 14 amino acids. In germline, CDR1 is ENHRY, CDR2 SYGVKD.

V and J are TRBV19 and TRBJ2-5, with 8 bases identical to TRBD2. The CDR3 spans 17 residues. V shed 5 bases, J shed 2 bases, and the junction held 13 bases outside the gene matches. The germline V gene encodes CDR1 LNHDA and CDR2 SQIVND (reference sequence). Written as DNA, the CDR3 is TGTGCCAGTAGTGCCCGTGGGAGCGGGAGTCGGCAAGAGACCCAGTACTTC. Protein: CASSARGSGSRQETQYF.

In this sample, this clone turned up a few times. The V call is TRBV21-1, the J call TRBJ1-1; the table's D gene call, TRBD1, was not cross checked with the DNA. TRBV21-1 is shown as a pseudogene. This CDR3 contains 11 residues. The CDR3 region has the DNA TGTGCCAGCAGCAAGACGCAGGGAGCTTTCTTT. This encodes CASSKTQGAFF.

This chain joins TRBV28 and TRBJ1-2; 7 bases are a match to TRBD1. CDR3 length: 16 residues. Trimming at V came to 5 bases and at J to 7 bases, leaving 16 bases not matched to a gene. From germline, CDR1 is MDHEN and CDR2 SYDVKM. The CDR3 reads CASSPQGGWTLSGYTF. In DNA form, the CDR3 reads TGTGCCAGCAGTCCCCAGGGGGGGTGGACACTATCTGGCTACACCTTC.

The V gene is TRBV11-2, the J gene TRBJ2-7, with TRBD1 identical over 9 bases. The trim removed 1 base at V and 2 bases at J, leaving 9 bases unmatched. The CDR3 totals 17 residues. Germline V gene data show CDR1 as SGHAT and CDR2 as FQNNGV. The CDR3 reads CASSLVLPGQGAYEQYF. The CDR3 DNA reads TGTGCCAGCAGCTTAGTCCTACCGGGACAGGGCGCCTACGAGCAGTACTTC.

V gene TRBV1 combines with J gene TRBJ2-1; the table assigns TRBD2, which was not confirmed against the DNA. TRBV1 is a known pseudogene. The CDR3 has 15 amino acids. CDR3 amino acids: CTSSLPGLAANEQFF. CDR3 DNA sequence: TGCACCAGCAGCCTTCCGGGACTAGCGGCCAATGAGCAGTTCTTC.

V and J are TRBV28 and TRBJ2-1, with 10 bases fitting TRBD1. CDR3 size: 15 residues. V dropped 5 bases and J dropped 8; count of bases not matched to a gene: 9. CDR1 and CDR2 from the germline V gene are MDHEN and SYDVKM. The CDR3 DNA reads TGTGCCAGCAGTCAAACCGGGACAGGGGTACATGAGCAGTTCTTC. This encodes CASSQTGTGVHEQFF.

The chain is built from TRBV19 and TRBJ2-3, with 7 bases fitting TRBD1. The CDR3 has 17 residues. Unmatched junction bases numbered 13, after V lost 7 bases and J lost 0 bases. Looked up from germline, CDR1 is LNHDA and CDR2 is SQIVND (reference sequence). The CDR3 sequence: CASMRDSRYSSTDTQYF. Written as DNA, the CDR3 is TGTGCCAGTATGAGGGACAGCAGATACTCTAGCACAGATACGCAGTATTTT.